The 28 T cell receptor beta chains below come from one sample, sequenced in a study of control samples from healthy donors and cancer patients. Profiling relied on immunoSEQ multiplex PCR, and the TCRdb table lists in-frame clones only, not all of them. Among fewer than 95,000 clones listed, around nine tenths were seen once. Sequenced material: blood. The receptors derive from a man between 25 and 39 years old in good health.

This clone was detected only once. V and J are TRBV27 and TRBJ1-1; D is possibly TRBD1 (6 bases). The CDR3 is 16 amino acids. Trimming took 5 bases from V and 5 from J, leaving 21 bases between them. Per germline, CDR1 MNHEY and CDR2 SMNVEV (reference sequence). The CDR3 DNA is TGTGCCAGCAGTCCGGTACAGGGTGTATCGCGGACTGAAGCTTTCTTT. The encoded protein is CASSPVQGVSRTEAFF.

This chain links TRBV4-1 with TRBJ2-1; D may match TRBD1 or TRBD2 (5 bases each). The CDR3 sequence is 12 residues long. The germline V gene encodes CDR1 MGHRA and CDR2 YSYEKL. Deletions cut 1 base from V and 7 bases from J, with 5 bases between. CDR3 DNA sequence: TGCGCCAGCAGCCAAGGGGGGAATGAGCAGTTCTTC. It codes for CASSQGGNEQFF.

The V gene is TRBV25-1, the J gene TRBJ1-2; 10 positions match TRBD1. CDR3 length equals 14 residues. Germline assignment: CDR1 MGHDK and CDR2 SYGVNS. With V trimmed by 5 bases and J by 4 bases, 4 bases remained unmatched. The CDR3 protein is CASSWTGGFYGYTF. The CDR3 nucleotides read TGTGCCAGCAGTTGGACAGGGGGATTCTATGGCTACACCTTC.

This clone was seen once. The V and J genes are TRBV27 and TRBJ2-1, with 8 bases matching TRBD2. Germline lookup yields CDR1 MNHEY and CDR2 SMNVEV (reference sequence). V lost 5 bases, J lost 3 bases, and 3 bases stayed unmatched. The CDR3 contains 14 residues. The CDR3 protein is CASSPGGYYNEQFF. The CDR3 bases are TGTGCCAGCAGTCCGGGGGGGTACTACAATGAGCAGTTCTTC.

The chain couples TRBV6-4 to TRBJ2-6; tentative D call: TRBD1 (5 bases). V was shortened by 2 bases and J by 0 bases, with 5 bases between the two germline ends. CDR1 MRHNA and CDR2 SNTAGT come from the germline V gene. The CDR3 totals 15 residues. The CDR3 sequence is CASSDRGSGANVLTF. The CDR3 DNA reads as TGTGCCAGCAGTGACAGGGGCTCTGGGGCCAACGTCCTGACTTTC.

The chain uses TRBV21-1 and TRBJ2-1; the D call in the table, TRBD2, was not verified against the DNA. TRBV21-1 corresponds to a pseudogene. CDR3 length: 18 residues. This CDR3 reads CASSKDRTAGLPDNEQFF. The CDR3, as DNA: TGTGCCAGCAGCAAAGACCGTACAGCGGGGCTACCCGACAATGAGCAGTTCTTC.

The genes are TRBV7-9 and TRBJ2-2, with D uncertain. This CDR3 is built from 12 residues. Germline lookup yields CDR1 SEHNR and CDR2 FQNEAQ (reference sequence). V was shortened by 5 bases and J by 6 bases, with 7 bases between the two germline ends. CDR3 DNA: TGTGCCAGCAGCCCCCTTCCCGGGGAGCTGTTTTTT. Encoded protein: CASSPLPGELFF.

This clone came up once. CDR3 in amino acids: CASSEVGGLGYTF. The CDR3 DNA reads as TGTGCCAGCAGTGAAGTTGGGGGGCTCGGCTACACCTTC. V gene TRBV6-1 combines with J gene TRBJ1-2; the D gene is possibly TRBD1 (6 bases). The CDR3 is 13 amino acids. Trimming left V 1 base short and J 8 bases short, with 11 bases between. The germline gives CDR1 MNHNS, CDR2 SASEGT.

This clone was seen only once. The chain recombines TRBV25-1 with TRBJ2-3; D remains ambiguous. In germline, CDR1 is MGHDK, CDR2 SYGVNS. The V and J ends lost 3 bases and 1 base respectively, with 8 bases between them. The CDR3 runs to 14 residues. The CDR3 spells CASSEFRGTDTQYF. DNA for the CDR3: TGTGCCAGCAGTGAGTTTCGGGGCACAGATACGCAGTATTTT. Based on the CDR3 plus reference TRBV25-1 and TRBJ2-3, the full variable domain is EADIYQTPRYLVIGTGKKITLECSQTMGHDKMYWYQQDPGMELHLIHYSYGVNSTEKGDLSSESTVSRIRTEHFPLTLESARPSHTSQYLCASSEFRGTDTQYFGPGTRLTVL.

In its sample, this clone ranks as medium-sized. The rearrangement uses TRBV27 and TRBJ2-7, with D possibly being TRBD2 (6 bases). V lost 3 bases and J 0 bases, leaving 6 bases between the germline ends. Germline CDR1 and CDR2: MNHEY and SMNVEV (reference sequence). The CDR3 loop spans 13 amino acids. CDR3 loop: CASSFGGSYEQYF. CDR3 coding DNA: TGTGCCAGCAGTTTCGGGGGCTCCTACGAGCAGTACTTC.

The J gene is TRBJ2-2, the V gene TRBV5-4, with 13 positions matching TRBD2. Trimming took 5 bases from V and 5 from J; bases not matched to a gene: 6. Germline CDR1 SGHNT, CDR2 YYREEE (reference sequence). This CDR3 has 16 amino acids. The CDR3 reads CASSSGTSGVTGELFF. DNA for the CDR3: TGTGCCAGCAGTTCCGGGACTAGCGGGGTAACCGGGGAGCTGTTTTTT. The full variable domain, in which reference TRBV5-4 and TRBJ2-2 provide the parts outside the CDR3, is ETGVTQSPTHLIKTRGQQVTLRCSSQSGHNTVSWYQQALGQGPQFIFQYYREEENGRGNFPPRFSGLQFPNYSSELNVNALELDDSALYLCASSSGTSGVTGELFFGEGSRLTVL.

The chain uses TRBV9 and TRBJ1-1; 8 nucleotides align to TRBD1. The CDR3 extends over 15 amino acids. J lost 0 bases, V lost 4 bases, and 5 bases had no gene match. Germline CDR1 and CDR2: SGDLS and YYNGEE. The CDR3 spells CASSPGTGMNTEAFF. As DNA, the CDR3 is TGTGCCAGCAGCCCCGGGACAGGCATGAACACTGAAGCTTTCTTT. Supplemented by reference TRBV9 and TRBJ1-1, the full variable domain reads DSGVTQTPKHLITATGQRVTLRCSPRSGDLSVYWYQQSLDQGLQFLIQYYNGEERAKGNILERFSAQQFPDLHSELNLSSLELGDSALYFCASSPGTGMNTEAFFGQGTRLTVV.

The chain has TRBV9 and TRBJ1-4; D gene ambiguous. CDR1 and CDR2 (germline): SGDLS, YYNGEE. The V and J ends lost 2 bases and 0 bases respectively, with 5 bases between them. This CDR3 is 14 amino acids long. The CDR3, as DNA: TGTGCCAGCAGCGTCGGCGCAACTAATGAAAAACTGTTTTTT. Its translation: CASSVGATNEKLFF.

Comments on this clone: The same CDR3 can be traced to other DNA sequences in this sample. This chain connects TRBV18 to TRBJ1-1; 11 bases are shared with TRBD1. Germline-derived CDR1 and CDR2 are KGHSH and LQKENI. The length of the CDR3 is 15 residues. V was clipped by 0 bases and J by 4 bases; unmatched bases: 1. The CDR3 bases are TGTGCCAGCTCACCACCGGGACAGGGGGGCACTGAAGCTTTCTTT. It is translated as CASSPPGQGGTEAFF. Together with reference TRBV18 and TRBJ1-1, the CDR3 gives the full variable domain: NAGVMQNPRHLVRRRGQEARLRCSPMKGHSHVYWYRQLPEEGLKFMVYLQKENIIDESGMPKERFSAEFPKEGPSILRIQQVVRGDSAAYFCASSPPGQGGTEAFFGQGTRLTVV.

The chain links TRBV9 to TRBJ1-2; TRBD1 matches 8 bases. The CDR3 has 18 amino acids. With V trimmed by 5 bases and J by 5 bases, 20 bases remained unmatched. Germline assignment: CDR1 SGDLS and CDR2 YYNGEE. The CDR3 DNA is TGTGCCAGCAGTGCGCGTCCCCCCGGGACAGGACTCTTTTATGGCTACACCTTC. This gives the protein CASSARPPGTGLFYGYTF. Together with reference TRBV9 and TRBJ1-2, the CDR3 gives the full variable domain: DSGVTQTPKHLITATGQRVTLRCSPRSGDLSVYWYQQSLDQGLQFLIQYYNGEERAKGNILERFSAQQFPDLHSELNLSSLELGDSALYFCASSARPPGTGLFYGYTFGSGTRLTVV.

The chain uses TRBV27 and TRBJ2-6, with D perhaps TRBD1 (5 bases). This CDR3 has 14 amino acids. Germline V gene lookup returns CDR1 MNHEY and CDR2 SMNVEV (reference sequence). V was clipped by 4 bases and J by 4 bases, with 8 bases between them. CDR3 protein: CASSSGSGANVLTF. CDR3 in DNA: TGTGCCAGCAGTTCAGGGTCCGGGGCCAACGTCCTGACTTTC.

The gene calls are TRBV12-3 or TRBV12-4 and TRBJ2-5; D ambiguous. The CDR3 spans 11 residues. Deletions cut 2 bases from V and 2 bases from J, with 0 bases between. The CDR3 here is CASSLQETQYF. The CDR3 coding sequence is TGTGCCAGCAGTTTACAAGAGACCCAGTACTTC.

The CDR3 is CAISGDRKNTEAFF. The CDR3 DNA reads TGTGCCATCAGCGGGGACAGGAAGAACACTGAAGCTTTCTTT. The V and J genes are TRBV10-3 and TRBJ1-1; TRBD1 matches at 8 bases. Per the germline V gene, CDR1 is ENHRY and CDR2 is SYGVKD. With 6 bases clipped from V and 1 base from J, the junction kept 4 bases outside the gene matches. The CDR3 contains 14 residues.

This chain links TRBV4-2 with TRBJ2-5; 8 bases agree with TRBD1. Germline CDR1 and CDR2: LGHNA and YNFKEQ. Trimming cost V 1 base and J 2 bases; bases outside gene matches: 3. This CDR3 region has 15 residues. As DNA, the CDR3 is TGTGCCAGCAGCCAAGGGGGACAGGCACAAGAGACCCAGTACTTC. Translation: CASSQGGQAQETQYF.

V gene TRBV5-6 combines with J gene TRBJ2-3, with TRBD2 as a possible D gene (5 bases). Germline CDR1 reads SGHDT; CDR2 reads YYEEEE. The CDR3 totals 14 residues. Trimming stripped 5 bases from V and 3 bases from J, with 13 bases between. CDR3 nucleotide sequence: TGTGCCAGCAGTCGACAAGGGAGTACAGATACGCAGTATTTT. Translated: CASSRQGSTDTQYF. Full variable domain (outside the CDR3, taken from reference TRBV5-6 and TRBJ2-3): DAGVTQSPTHLIKTRGQQVTLRCSPKSGHDTVSWYQQALGQGPQFIFQYYEEEERQRGNFPDRFSGHQFPNYSSELNVNALLLGDSALYLCASSRQGSTDTQYFGPGTRLTVL.

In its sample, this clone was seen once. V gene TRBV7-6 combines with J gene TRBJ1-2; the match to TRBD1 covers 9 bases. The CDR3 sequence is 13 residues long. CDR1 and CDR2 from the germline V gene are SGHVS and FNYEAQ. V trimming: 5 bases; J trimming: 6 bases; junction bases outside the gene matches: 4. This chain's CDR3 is CASSPDRGDGYTF. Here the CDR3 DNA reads TGTGCCAGCAGCCCGGACAGGGGTGATGGCTACACCTTC.

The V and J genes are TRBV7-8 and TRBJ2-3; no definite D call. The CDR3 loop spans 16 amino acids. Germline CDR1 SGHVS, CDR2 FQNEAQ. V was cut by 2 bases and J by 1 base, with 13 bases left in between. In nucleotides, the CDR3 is TGTGCCAGCAGCTTACGGAGCGTAACGCGCACAGATACGCAGTATTTT. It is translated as CASSLRSVTRTDTQYF. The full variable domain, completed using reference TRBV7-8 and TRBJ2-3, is GAGVSQSPRYKVAKRGQDVALRCDPISGHVSLFWYQQALGQGPEFLTYFQNEAQLDKSGLPSDRFFAERPEGSVSTLKIQRTQQEDSAVYLCASSLRSVTRTDTQYFGPGTRLTVL.

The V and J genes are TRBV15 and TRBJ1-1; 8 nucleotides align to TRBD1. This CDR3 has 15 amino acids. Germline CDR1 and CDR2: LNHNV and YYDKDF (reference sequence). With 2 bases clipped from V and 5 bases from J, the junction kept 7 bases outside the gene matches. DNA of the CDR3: TGTGCCACCAGCAGAATCATCCAGGGGGCGACTGAAGCTTTCTTT. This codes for CATSRIIQGATEAFF.

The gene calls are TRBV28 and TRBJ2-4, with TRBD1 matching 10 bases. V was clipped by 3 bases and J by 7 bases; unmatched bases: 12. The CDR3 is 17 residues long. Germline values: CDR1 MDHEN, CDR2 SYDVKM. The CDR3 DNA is TGTGCCAGCAGTTTGGACCGGGACAGGGGATTGGGGAACATTCAGTACTTC. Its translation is CASSLDRDRGLGNIQYF.

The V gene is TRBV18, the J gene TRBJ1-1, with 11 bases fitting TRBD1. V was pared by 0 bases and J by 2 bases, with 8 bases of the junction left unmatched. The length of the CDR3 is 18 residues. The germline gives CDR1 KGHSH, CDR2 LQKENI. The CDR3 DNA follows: TGTGCCAGCTCACCACCGCGGACAGGGGGCTATCCAAACACTGAAGCTTTCTTT. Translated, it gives CASSPPRTGGYPNTEAFF.

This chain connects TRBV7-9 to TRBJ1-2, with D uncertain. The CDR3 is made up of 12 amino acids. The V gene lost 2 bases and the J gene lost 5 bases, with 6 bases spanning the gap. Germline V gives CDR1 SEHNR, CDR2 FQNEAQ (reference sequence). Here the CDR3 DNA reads TGTGCCAGCAGCTTACAAGGATATGGCTACACCTTC. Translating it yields CASSLQGYGYTF.

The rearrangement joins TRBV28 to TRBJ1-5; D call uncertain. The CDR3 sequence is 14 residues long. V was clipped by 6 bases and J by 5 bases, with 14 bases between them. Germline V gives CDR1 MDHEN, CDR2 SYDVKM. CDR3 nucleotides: TGTGCCAGCAGCCCCGTGAGGGAGTATCAGCCCCAGCATTTT. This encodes CASSPVREYQPQHF.

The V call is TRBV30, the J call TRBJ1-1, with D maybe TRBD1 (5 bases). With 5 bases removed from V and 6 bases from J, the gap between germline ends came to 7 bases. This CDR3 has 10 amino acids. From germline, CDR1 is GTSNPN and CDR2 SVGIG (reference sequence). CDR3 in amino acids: CAWGGPEAFF. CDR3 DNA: TGTGCCTGGGGGGGTCCTGAAGCTTTCTTT.